The subject of this entry is one T cell receptor beta chain. Its specificity is not known. This sample is part of a study of TIL therapy for anti-PD-1-resistant metastatic lung cancer. Study summary: Most patients had lung adenocarcinoma.

Whole-study findings and limits: TIL clonotype persistence in blood showed no apparent association with response. The cohort had more treatment-naive, never-smoker and oncogene-addicted patients than typical.

Sample time point: pre-treatment sample, taken before nivolumab and TIL therapy. The immunoSEQ assay was v3. The table came from immunoSEQ multiplex PCR; TCRdb's copy has only in-frame clones and leaves some out. The sample lists 10,000 or so clones; 80% were seen once. The starting material was blood, obtained at baseline. This clonotype originated in a person aged 25 to 80 with non-small cell lung cancer.

The CDR3 sequence is CASSPGTELPYEQYF. The CDR3 DNA reads as TGTGCCAGTTCGCCCGGGACGGAGTTGCCCTACGAGCAGTACTTC. The V and J genes are TRBV27 and TRBJ2-7; D could derive from TRBD1 or TRBD2 (5 bases each). The CDR3 has 15 residues. Between the trimmed V and J ends, which lost 9 bases and 2 bases, there was a span of 20 bases. Germline V lookup: CDR1 MNHEY, CDR2 SMNVEV (reference sequence).